Each of the 2 T cell receptor beta chains below was sequenced from the same sample in a study of T cell changes during pregnancy in multiple sclerosis. Using immunoSEQ multiplex PCR, the repertoire was profiled, and TCRdb retains in-frame clones only, with some absent. This repertoire shows tens of thousands of clones, about nine tenths found once; its top ten account for 1.3% to 1.5%. The source was peripheral blood, collected in the first trimester of pregnancy. Receptors were obtained from a female donor in good health, enrolled as a control in a pregnancy study.

The chain has TRBV11-3 and TRBJ2-7; D remains ambiguous. This CDR3 region has 14 residues. Per the germline V gene, CDR1 is SGHNT and CDR2 is YENEEA. V was trimmed by 0 bases and J by 2 bases, leaving 8 bases between them. The CDR3 DNA reads as TGTGCCAGCAGCTTAGACGGGTATACCTACGAGCAGTACTTC. It is translated as CASSLDGYTYEQYF.

The chain carries TRBV7-3 and TRBJ2-2; TRBD2 matches 10 bases. V was clipped by 3 bases and J by 5 bases; unmatched bases: 0. CDR3 length: 14 residues. CDR1 and CDR2 (germline): SGHTA, FQGTGA. CDR3 sequence reads: CASSLGLATGELFF. CDR3 in DNA: TGTGCCAGCAGCTTGGGACTAGCGACCGGGGAGCTGTTTTTT.